This TCR beta chain was identified in a study of CD8+ T cells in alopecia areata. Whole-study context: C3H/HeJ donors with spontaneous alopecia, about 6-12 months old, supplied skin grafts to approximately 7-11-week-old female C3H/HeJ mice.

For this clone: Its antigen remains unidentified. Genes and germline are mouse. The read terminates 4 residues before the CDR3 end, so the remaining end is supplied by the germline J gene.

Findings of the study overall: Lesional scalp displayed greater clonality than normal scalp, most notably in alopecia totalis/universalis. Resident alphabeta T cells of normal skin are also sequenced in scalp samples.

CDR3 length equals 15 residues. CDR1 is NNHDY and CDR2 is SYVADS in the germline V gene. Sequencing used cDNA as its template, made by extracting RNA and reverse transcribing it. Measured with immunoSEQ multiplex PCR; TCRdb has only the in-frame clones, and not every one. The sample shows about 270,000 clones, none of them appearing just once. On the basis of CD4, CD8alpha, NKG2D, NKG2ACE and other markers, pooled cutaneous lymph node cells were sorted. What was sequenced was CD4+ T cells sorted from a lymph node. The receptor's source is a C3H/HeJ mouse with alopecia areata. The strain's MHC haplotype is H2-k. The genes are TRBV13-3 and TRBJ2-5; 12 bases are shared with TRBD2. The sequenced CDR3 bases are TGTGCCAGCAGTCCTGGACTGGGGGGGAGGGAC. Translation: CASSPGLGGRD. The whole CDR3 region reads CASSPGLGGRDTQYF.